This section outlines one TCR beta chain sequence together with its context. Its specificity is not known. The data are from a study of molecular identifiers for immune sequencing clone quantification. Study-level background: Replicates partitioned RNA from about 20,000 or 100,000 naive CD8 cells into five parts, sequencing four.

Sorted naive CD8 T cells, roughly 17,000 to 1,100,000, were sequenced from 10%, 30% or 50% RNA. The study, taken as a whole, reports: A single cell's spiked Jurkat TCR RNA was reportedly detectable among one million naive cells. Over 98% of effector molecules, but under 1% in naive cells, were held by clones with more than 20 RNA copies.

Each CDR3 protein gets one entry after TCRdb re-called the PCR reads with MiXCR. The profile covers around 460,000 distinct CDR3 sequences, with 20% to 25% appearing a single time and about 0.84% taken by the ten largest. The CDR3 runs to 19 residues. The germline gives CDR1 SGHDN, CDR2 FVKESK. The germline V and J ends were trimmed by 1 base and 6 bases, with 22 bases remaining between them. The sequence was collected from a human donor in good health. Some libraries in this study had Jurkat cell RNA spiked in. The chain recombines TRBV14 with TRBJ1-6; D remains unclear. Sequenced material: naive CD8+ T cells from blood, with Jurkat cell RNA spiked in. Subset given: FACS-sorted CD8+CD4-CCR7+CD45RA+ naive T cells. CDR3 DNA: TGTGCCAGCAGCCAAGGATGGAGGGAGGCCGGCCTACTTAATTCACCCCTCCACTTT. Its translation: CASSQGWREAGLLNSPLHF.